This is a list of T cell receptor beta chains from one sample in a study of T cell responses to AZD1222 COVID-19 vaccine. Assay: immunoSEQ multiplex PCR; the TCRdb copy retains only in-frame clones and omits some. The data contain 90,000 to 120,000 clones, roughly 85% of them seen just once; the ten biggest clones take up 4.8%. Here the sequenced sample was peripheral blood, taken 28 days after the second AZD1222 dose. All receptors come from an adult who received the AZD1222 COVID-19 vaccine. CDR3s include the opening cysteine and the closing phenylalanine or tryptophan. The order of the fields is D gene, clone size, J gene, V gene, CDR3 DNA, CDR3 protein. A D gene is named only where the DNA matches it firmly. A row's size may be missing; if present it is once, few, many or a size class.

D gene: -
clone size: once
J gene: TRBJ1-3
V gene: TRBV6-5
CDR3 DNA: TGTGCCAGCAGTTACTCAGACTCTGGAAACACCATATATTTT
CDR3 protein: CASSYSDSGNTIYF

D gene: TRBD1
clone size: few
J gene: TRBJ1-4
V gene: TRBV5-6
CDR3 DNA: TGTGCCAGCAGCTTGGCGGGGACAGATAATGAAAAACTGTTTTTT
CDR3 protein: CASSLAGTDNEKLFF

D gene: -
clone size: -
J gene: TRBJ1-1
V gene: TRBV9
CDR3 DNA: TGTGCCAGCAGCGTAGCGAGAAGGGGCATGATCGTTGAAGCTTTCTTT
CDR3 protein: CASSVARRGMIVEAFF

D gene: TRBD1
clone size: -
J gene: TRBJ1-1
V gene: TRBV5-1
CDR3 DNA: TGCGCCAGCAGCTTGGCCAAGACAGGGTCTATCCCGAACACTGAAGCTTTCTTT
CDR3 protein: CASSLAKTGSIPNTEAFF

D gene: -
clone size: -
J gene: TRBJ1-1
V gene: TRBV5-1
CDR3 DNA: TGCGCCAGCAGCTTGTATCCAGAGTTGAACACTGAAGCTTTCTTT
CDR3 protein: CASSLYPELNTEAFF

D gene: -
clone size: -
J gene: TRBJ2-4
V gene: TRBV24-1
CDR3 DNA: TGTGCCAGCCAAACGGGGGATCTAGCCAAAAACATTCAGTACTTC
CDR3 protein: CASQTGDLAKNIQYF

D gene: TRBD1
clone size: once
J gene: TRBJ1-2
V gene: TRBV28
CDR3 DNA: TGTGCCAGCAGTTTACGGGGGACAGGGGCGAGCTATGGCTACACCTTC
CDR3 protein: CASSLRGTGASYGYTF

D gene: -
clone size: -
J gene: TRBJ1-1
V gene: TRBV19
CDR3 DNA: TGTGCCACAGCACAGGGTGGGGGCACTGAAGCTTTCTTT
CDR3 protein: CATAQGGGTEAFF

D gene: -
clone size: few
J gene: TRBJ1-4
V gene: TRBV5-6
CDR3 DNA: TGTGCCAGCAGCTTGGATGAAAAACTGTTTTTT
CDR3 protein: CASSLDEKLFF

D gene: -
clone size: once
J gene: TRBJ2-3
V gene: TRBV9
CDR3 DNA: TGTGCCAGCAGCGTAGTTGGCGGCACAGATACGCAGTATTTT
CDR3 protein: CASSVVGGTDTQYF

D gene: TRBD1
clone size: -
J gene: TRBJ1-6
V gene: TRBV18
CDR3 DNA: TGTGCCAGCTCACCAACTCCGGGACAGGGGGCTTCACCCCTCCACTTT
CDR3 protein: CASSPTPGQGASPLHF

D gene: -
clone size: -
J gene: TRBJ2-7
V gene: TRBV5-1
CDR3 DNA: TGCGCCAGCAGCTTGGGGGCAGGAGCCTCCTACGAGCAGTACTTC
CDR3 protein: CASSLGAGASYEQYF

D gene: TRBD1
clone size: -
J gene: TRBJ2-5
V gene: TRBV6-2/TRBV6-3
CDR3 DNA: TGTGCCAGCAGCACAGGGGGACCCACTTACTTC
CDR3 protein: CASSTGGPTYF

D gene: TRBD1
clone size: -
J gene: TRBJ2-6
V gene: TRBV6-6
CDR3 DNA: TGTGCCAGCAGCTTCAAAACCGGGACAGGGGACTCTGGGGCCAACGTCCTGACTTTC
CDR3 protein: CASSFKTGTGDSGANVLTF

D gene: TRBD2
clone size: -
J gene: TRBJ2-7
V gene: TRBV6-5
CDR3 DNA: TGTGCCAGCAGTCAGCCGGGGGGATCCTACGAGCAGTACTTC
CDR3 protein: CASSQPGGSYEQYF

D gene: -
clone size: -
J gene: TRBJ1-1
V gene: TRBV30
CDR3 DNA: TGTGCCTGGAGTCCGAGCGGAGCAGCGTCGGGGCTTACACTGACTGAAGCTTTCTTT
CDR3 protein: CAWSPSGAASGLTLTEAFF

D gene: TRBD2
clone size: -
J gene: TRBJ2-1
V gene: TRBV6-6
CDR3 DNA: TGTGCCAGCAGTTACCGGGGGGACCCTACCCGGGGTGAGCAGTTCTTC
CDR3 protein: CASSYRGDPTRGEQFF

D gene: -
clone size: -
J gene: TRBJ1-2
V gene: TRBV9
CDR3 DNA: TGTGCCAGCAGCGTAGCGACAGCCACTAACTATGGCTACACCTTC
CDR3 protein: CASSVATATNYGYTF

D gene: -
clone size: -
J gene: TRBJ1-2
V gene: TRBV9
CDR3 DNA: TGTGCCAGCAGCGCAACCCCTTTTGCGGGACGGAGTAACTATGGCTACACCTTC
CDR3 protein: CASSATPFAGRSNYGYTF

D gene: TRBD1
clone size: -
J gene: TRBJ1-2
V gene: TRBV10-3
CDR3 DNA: TGTGCCATCAGTCGAGCCTGGACAGGGAAGGAGGAAGGGTATGGCTACACCTTC
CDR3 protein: CAISRAWTGKEEGYGYTF

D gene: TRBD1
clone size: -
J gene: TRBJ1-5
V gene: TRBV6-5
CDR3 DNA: TGTGCCAGCAGCCACAGGGGACTCAATCAGCCCCAGCATTTT
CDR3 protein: CASSHRGLNQPQHF

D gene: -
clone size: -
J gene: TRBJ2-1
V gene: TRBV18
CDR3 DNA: TGTGCCAGCTCATTAGGACGCGATGAGCAGTTCTTC
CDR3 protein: CASSLGRDEQFF

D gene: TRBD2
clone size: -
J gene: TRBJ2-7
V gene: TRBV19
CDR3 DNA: TGTGCCAGTAGTCGGACTAGCGATTCCTACGAGCAGTACTTC
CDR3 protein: CASSRTSDSYEQYF

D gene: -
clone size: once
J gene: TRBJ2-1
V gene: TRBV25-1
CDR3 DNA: TGTGCCAGCAGTGAATATTATAGAAATGAGCAGTTCTTC
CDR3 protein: CASSEYYRNEQFF

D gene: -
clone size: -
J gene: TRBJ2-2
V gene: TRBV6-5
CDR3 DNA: TGTGCCCCCCTCGCGGGGGAGCTGTTTTTT
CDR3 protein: CAPLAGELFF

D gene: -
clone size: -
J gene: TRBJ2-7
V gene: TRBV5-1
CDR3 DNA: TGCGCCAGCAGCTTGACAGGGAGCTCCTACGAGCAGTACTTC
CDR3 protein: CASSLTGSSYEQYF

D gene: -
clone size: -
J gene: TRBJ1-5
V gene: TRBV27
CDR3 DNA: TGTGCCAGCAGTTTAGTAGGAACAGAGCCCCAGCATTTT
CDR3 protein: CASSLVGTEPQHF

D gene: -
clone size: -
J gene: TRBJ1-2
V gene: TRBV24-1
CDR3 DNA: TGTGCCACCAGTGACCCCAATGTAGGGATCTATGGCTACACCTTC
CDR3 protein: CATSDPNVGIYGYTF

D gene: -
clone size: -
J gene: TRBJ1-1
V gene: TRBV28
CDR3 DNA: TGTGCCAGCAGTTCACTTCCACCCCAGCCTGAAGCTTTCTTT
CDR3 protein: CASSSLPPQPEAFF

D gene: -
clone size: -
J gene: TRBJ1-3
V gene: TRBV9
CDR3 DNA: TGTGCCAGCAGCGTAGACAGGACTGGAAACACCATATATTTT
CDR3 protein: CASSVDRTGNTIYF

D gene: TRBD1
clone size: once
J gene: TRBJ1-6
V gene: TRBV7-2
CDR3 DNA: TGTGCCAGCAGCCCGACAGGGCGGGATTCACCCCTCCACTTT
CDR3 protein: CASSPTGRDSPLHF

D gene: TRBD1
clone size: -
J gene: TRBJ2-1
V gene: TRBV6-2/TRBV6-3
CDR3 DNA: TGTGCCAGCAGCCGGGGACAGTACAATGAGCAGTTCTTC
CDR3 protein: CASSRGQYNEQFF

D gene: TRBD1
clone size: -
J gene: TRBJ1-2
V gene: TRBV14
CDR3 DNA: TGTGCCAGCAGCCCAGGACAGGGGGCGTTACACTATGGCTACACCTTC
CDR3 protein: CASSPGQGALHYGYTF

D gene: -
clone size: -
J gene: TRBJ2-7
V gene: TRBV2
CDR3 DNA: TGTGCCAGCATGAGGACGATTAACTCCTACGAGCAGTACTTC
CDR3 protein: CASMRTINSYEQYF

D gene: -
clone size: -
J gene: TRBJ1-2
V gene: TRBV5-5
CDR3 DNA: TGTGCCAGCAGCTTGGTTTCAGGGGACGATGGCTACACCTTC
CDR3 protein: CASSLVSGDDGYTF

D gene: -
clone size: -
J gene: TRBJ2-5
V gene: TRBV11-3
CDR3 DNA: TGTGCCAGCAGCTTAGGGACGGAGGGGACCCAGTACTTC
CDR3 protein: CASSLGTEGTQYF

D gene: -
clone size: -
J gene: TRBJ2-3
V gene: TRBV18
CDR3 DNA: TGTGCCAGCTCACCACTGAGCGGGCAGGGGAGCACAGATACGCAGTATTTT
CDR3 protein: CASSPLSGQGSTDTQYF